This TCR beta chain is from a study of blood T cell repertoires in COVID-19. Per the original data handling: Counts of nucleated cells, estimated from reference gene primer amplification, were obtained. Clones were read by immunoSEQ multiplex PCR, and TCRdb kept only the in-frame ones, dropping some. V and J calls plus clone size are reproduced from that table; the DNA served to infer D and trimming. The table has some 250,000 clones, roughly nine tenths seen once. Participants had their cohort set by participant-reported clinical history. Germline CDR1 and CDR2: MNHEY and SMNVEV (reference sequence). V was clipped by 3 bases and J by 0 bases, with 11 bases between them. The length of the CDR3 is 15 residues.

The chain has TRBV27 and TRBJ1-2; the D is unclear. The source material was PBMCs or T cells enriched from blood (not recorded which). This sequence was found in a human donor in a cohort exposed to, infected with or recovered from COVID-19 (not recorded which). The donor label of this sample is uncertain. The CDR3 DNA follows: TGTGCCAGCAGTTTTTCTTCGGGAGCTAACTATGGCTACACCTTC. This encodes CASSFSSGANYGYTF.